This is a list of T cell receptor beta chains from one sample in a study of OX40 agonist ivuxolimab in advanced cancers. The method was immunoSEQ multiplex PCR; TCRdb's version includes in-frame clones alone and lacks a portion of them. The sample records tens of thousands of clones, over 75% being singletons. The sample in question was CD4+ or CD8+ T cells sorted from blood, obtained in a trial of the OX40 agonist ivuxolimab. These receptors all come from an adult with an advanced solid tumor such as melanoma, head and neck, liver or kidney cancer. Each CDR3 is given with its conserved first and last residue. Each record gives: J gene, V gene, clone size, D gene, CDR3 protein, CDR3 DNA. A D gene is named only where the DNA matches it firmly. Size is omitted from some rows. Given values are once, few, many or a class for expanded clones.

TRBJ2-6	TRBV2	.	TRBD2	CASSPSVLAGYSGANVLTF	TGTGCCAGCAGTCCCTCGGTGCTAGCGGGGTACTCTGGGGCCAACGTCCTGACTTTC
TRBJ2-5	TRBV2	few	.	CASSESPGETQYF	TGTGCCAGCAGTGAAAGCCCGGGAGAGACCCAGTACTTC
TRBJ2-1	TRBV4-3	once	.	CASSQGEGRYEQFF	TGCGCCAGCAGCCAAGGCGAGGGAAGGTATGAGCAGTTCTTC
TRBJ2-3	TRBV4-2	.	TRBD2	CASSRRAGVRDTQYF	TGTGCCAGCAGCCGTCGAGCGGGAGTCAGGGATACGCAGTATTTT
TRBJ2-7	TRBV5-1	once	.	CASSNTGSEQYF	TGCGCCAGCAGCAACACAGGGTCCGAGCAGTACTTC
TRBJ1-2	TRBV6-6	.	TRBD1	CATLSDRVGYTF	TGTGCCACACTCTCCGACAGGGTCGGCTACACCTTC
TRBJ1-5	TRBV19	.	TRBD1	CASSMGQVGRQPQHF	TGTGCCAGTAGTATGGGACAGGTGGGTAGGCAGCCCCAGCATTTT
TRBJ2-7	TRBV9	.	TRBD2	CASSPGTSGRGDEQYF	TGTGCCAGCAGCCCCGGGACTAGCGGGAGAGGGGACGAGCAGTACTTC
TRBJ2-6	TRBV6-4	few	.	CASSHNDRSGANVLTF	TGTGCCAGCAGCCACAACGACAGGTCGGGGGCCAACGTCCTGACTTTC
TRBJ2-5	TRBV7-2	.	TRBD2	CASSAGLAGVETQYF	TGTGCCAGCAGCGCGGGACTAGCGGGAGTAGAGACCCAGTACTTC
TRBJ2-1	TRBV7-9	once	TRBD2	CASSLGLAGVNEQFF	TGTGCCAGCAGCTTAGGCCTAGCGGGAGTCAATGAGCAGTTCTTC
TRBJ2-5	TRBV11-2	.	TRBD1	CASSLGHRGETQYF	TGTGCCAGCAGCTTAGGCCACAGGGGTGAGACCCAGTACTTC
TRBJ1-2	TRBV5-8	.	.	CASSSLDLSYGYTF	TGTGCCAGCAGCTCCCTAGATCTTTCCTATGGCTACACCTTC
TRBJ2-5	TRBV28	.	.	CASSPSKETQYF	TGTGCCAGCAGTCCCTCCAAAGAGACCCAGTACTTC
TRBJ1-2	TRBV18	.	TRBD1	CASSPPNGTGPLYGYTF	TGTGCCAGCTCACCTCCCAACGGGACAGGGCCGCTATATGGCTACACCTTC
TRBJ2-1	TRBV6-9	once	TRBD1	CASSFRQGDEQFF	TGTGCCAGCAGTTTTCGGCAGGGGGATGAGCAGTTCTTC
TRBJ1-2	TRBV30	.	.	CAWSLGRGYGYTF	TGTGCCTGGAGTCTCGGCAGGGGCTATGGCTACACCTTC
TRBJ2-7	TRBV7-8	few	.	CASSPPDRLYEQYF	TGTGCCAGCAGCCCACCTGACAGGCTCTACGAGCAGTACTTC
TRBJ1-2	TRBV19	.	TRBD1	CASSPRRDRTYGYTF	TGTGCCAGTAGTCCTAGACGGGACAGAACCTATGGCTACACCTTC
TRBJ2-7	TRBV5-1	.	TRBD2	CASSHSGGTFLEQYF	TGCGCCAGCAGCCATAGCGGGGGTACTTTTCTGGAGCAGTACTTC
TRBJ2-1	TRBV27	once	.	CASSLYGPYNEQFF	TGTGCCAGCAGTTTATACGGCCCATACAATGAGCAGTTCTTC
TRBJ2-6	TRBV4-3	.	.	CASSQFPGKVFNSGANVLTF	TGCGCCAGCAGCCAGTTTCCGGGAAAAGTGTTTAACTCTGGGGCCAACGTCCTGACTTTC
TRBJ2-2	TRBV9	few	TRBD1	CASSVEGNGQDSTGELFF	TGTGCCAGCAGCGTAGAAGGGAATGGACAGGACAGCACCGGGGAGCTGTTTTTT
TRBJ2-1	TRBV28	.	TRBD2	CASYVAGGPHNEQFF	TGTGCCAGCTACGTTGCGGGAGGGCCACACAATGAGCAGTTCTTC
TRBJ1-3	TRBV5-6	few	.	CASSVDGPNSGNTIYF	TGTGCCAGCAGCGTGGACGGACCCAACTCTGGAAACACCATATATTTT
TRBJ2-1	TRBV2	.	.	CASAFYNEQFF	TGTGCCAGCGCCTTCTACAATGAGCAGTTCTTC
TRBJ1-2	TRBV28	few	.	CASSSGDNYGYTF	TGTGCCAGCAGTTCGGGGGACAACTATGGCTACACCTTC
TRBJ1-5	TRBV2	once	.	CASTFSFSNQPQHF	TGTGCCAGCACCTTCTCCTTTAGCAATCAGCCCCAGCATTTT
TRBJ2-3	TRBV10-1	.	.	CASRSPPGDTQYF	TGCGCCAGCAGGTCCCCGCCCGGGGATACGCAGTATTTT
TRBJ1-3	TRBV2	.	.	CASRGPGRYPGNTIYF	TGTGCCAGCAGGGGGCCCGGACGGTACCCTGGAAACACCATATATTTT
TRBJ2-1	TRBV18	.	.	CASSGTGNYNEQFF	TGTGCCAGCTCAGGGACGGGTAATTACAATGAGCAGTTCTTC
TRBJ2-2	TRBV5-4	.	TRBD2	CASSFRLADFTGELFF	TGTGCCAGCAGCTTCCGACTAGCAGACTTCACCGGGGAGCTGTTTTTT
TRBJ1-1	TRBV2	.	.	CASSIDTALNTEAFF	TGTGCCAGCAGCATCGACACTGCCTTGAACACTGAAGCTTTCTTT
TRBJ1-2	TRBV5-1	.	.	CASSSHLSTGNYGYTF	TGCGCCAGCAGCTCCCACCTTTCGACGGGGAACTATGGCTACACCTTC
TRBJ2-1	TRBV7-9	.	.	CASSYKYNEQFF	TGTGCCAGCAGCTACAAATACAATGAGCAGTTCTTC
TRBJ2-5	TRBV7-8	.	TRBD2	CASSIESSGRQETQYF	TGTGCCAGCAGCATCGAGTCTAGCGGGAGGCAAGAGACCCAGTACTTC
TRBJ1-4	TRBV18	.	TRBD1	CASSLDGTANEKLFF	TGTGCCAGCTCCCTAGATGGGACAGCCAATGAAAAACTGTTTTTT
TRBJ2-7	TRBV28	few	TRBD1	CASTLDRESAEQYF	TGTGCCAGCACCCTCGACAGGGAATCGGCCGAGCAGTACTTC
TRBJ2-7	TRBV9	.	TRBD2	CASSVGTSGPEQYF	TGTGCCAGCAGCGTAGGTACTAGCGGTCCCGAGCAGTACTTC
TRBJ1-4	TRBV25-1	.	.	CASSKGSHAGFEKLFF	TGTGCCAGCAGTAAAGGTAGCCATGCAGGATTTGAAAAACTGTTTTTT
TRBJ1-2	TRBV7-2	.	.	CASSLAGAKGYTF	TGTGCCAGCAGCTTAGCGGGGGCGAAAGGCTACACCTTC
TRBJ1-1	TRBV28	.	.	CASSPPGLGYMNTEAFF	TGTGCCAGCAGCCCCCCGGGCCTAGGGTACATGAACACTGAAGCTTTCTTT